This T cell receptor beta chain was sequenced for a study of human T cells and chemical hapten exposure (dated by TCRdb to the early 2020s). General notes on the study: For sensitization, 2% DPC in acetone was applied to a 2 cm by 2 cm area of upper inner arm skin. Throughout the approximately 25-week study period, patients were also given weekly therapeutic DPC doses on the scalp. Patch testing was performed on the upper back with Finn chambers containing 0.01% DPC, and the patch tests were scored after 6 days according to International Contact Dermatitis Research Group standards. Most of the patients in the cohort were female, and the cohort covered alopecia areata with under or over 50% scalp involvement, alopecia totalis and alopecia universalis. Libraries were pooled for sequencing, and variation in per-sample TCR yields was attributed mainly to small differences in library volumes within the pool. Peripheral blood TCR repertoire changes were tracked in vivo in alopecia patients during primary and secondary sensitization to the hapten diphenylcyclopropenone (DPC). Patient blood was sampled pre-sensitization (week 0) and at 2, 6 and about 24 weeks after DPC sensitization. Blood for TCR sequencing was provided by twenty-nine alopecia patients at one to four time points (pre-sensitization, 2, 6 and 24 weeks).

The library was built by means of RACE. Instrument used: NextSeq 500. Library preparation attached unique molecular identifiers to individual cDNA molecules for quantitative, reproducible TCR counting. For every blood RNA sample, sequencing covered both the TCR alpha and TCR beta chains. Per the original workflow: A median of about 89,000 TCRs per sample was observed, with a range of 23,224 to 690,600. The Decombinator software suite was used to annotate the V, J and CDR3 of the TCR reads. For PS versus PT1 abundance plots, all samples were subsampled to the same number of TCRs (28,000). TCRs were defined as expanded if absent before sensitization and observed at least eight times at the 2-week time point. TCRdb applied fastp at Q25 and MiXCR to the public reads, then kept only in-frame beta chains. Rows with a matching CDR3 protein are joined into one entry that keeps the most common DNA and genes. The V and J calls follow TCRdb's processing rather than the paper's. This sample gives about 360,000 distinct CDR3 sequences in total; roughly 6.9% of them show up just once. The top ten hold about 8% of the sample.

On this clonotype itself: Its target antigen remains unknown. Base qualities were left out, and no much larger clone turns up one base away.

What this sample's time point label stands for: patch test 1, 2 weeks after DPC sensitization. The treatment or condition label here, explained by the study, means: therapeutic diphenylcyclopropenone sensitization with weekly scalp DPC. At every patch-test visit, the blood draw took place before the patch test was put on. Eligible patients were aged 18 to 70, diagnosed with alopecia, deemed suitable for DPC therapy, and excluded if pregnant. Total RNA was isolated from unfractionated whole blood collected in Tempus Blood RNA tubes. What the authors observed across the whole study: DPC sensitization did not change how many TCRs were above 1 in 1000 frequency, and no evidence was found of alterations in global repertoire structure. Expanded TCRs formed significantly more large CDR3 similarity clusters than pre-sensitization or healthy control sets, consistent with antigen-driven responses. A positive correlation was found between the number of PT1 expanded TCRs and patch test score, with significance reached at thresholds 8, 16 and 32 but not 4. Alopecia, a presumed autoimmune disease, was present in all patients, so the immune response of the patients might differ from that of healthy individuals. After repeated subsampling, changes were observed in the strength of the expansion versus patch-test correlation and in the threshold at which the correlation became significant.

The input for sequencing was whole blood, taken in connection with sensitization to the hapten diphenylcyclopropenone (DPC). The sequence derives from a woman under 30 with alopecia areata. Some clones in this sample may be carry-over from other donors' samples.

The nucleotides read TGTGCCAGCCAGGGGACAGCGGGCAATCAGCCCCAGCATTTT. Its product reads: CASQGTAGNQPQHF. The chain joins TRBV6-5 to TRBJ1-5; TRBD1 aligns with 7 central bases. The CDR3 starts with the cysteine, ends with the phenylalanine, and has 14 residues. The kept DNA is CDR3 alone, 42 bases in frame from the first base. Trimmed from V: 8 bases; trimmed from J: 2 bases; junction bases lacking a gene match: 6. As encoded in the germline V gene, CDR1 is MNHEY while CDR2 is SVGAGI.